Sequencing of this TCR beta chain was carried out in a study of blood T cell repertoires in COVID-19 (dated by TCRdb to 2019 to 2021). As for the study more broadly: The collaborator samples originated in the United States, Italy and Spain and spanned the acute and convalescent phases of COVID-19. The material from the prospective study consisted of cDNA or gDNA derived from T cells, B-cell-depleted T cells, or PBMCs. Deeply sampled blood TCRbeta repertoires from subjects exposed to, actively infected with, or recovered from COVID-19 were included in the dataset. The repertoires were released in a freely available public database meant as a resource for research on the immune response to SARS-CoV-2. Samples were obtained from the ongoing ImmuneRACE study (first 160 participants) and from some 1,300 subjects provided by 6 global collaborators. Nearly every sample came with metadata listing a de-identified subject ID, COVID-19 status, age in years and sex. HLA class I and class II types, where available, came from metadata supplied by the sample provider rather than from assay-based typing.

CDR1 MDHEN and CDR2 SYDVKM were looked up in the germline V gene. V sheds 3 bases and J sheds 3 bases, leaving 14 bases between their ends. Spanning cysteine to phenylalanine, the CDR3 consists of 15 amino acids. CDR3 DNA is the only sequence kept; it has 45 bases, read in frame from the first base. The study at large found these results: Clinical and demographic metadata were provided uncurated, with the amount varying by source and participant.

The immunoSEQ Assay, a bias-controlled multiplex PCR, was used to amplify TCRbeta CDR3 regions from genomic DNA. In the paper's pipeline: The number of nucleated cells in each sample was estimated by amplification of reference gene primers within the assay. To quantify the absolute abundance of each unique TCRbeta CDR3 rearrangement, sequence reads were collapsed and filtered. Productive Simpson clonality was computed per sample as the square root of Simpson's diversity index over productive rearrangements. This is the immuneACCESS table as TCRdb keeps it, with only in-frame sequences that have V and J called. A part of the clones is gone; compared with another copy, unresolved V genes explain less than half, and the rest is unexplained. V and J calls and clone size are those listed in that table; D and trimming were worked out from the DNA. The sample data list about 260,000 clones, and over 75% of these were observed just once. The biggest ten clones account for 7.5% to 9% of the sample.

A note on this clone: The antigen this receptor binds is unknown. Nothing much larger sits one base from this clone, and base qualities are not available.

Collaborating institutions collected whole blood in K2EDTA tubes following their own protocols. For TCRbeta analysis, collaborators shipped samples as frozen whole blood, isolated PBMCs, or DNA extracted from either of those sample types. The specimen sequenced was peripheral blood. The chain couples TRBV28 to TRBJ2-5, with no confidently assigned D gene. This sequence originates from a human donor in a cohort sampled during active COVID-19. The nucleotide sequence reads TGTGCCAGCAGTTTTAAAAGAATAGCAAAAGAGACCCAGTACTTC. Its protein is CASSFKRIAKETQYF.